Shown below are 11 T cell receptor beta chains from a single sample sequenced in a study of OX40 agonist ivuxolimab in advanced cancers. Only in-frame clones appear in the TCRdb table, and some are missing; sequencing was by immunoSEQ multiplex PCR. The sample has roughly 53,000 clones, 93% seen once. The sample was CD4+ or CD8+ T cells sorted from blood, taken in a trial of the OX40 agonist ivuxolimab. The receptor source for this set is an adult with an advanced solid tumor such as melanoma, head and neck, liver or kidney cancer.

J is TRBJ1-5 and V is TRBV7-2; 7 nucleotides align to TRBD1. The germline V gene encodes CDR1 SGHTA and CDR2 FQGNSA. This CDR3 is 16 amino acids long. V shed 5 bases and J 4 bases; nucleotides not matched to a gene: 11. CDR3 region: CASSPTPGQHNQPQHF. CDR3 coding DNA: TGTGCCAGCAGCCCTACTCCGGGACAGCATAATCAGCCCCAGCATTTT.

This chain uses TRBV5-1 with TRBJ2-1; D tentatively reads TRBD1 or TRBD2 (5 bases each). The CDR3 runs to 16 residues. Trimming took 6 bases from V and 5 from J, leaving 21 bases between them. From germline, CDR1 is SGHRS and CDR2 YFSETQ. CDR3 loop: CASTLFGEGTDNEQFF. In DNA form, the CDR3 reads TGCGCCAGCACTCTCTTTGGCGAAGGGACCGACAATGAGCAGTTCTTC.

The chain links TRBV4-3 to TRBJ2-7; the D is unclear. The germline gives CDR1 LGHNA, CDR2 YSLEER. The CDR3 consists of 12 residues. V was shortened by 0 bases and J by 6 bases, with 6 bases between the two germline ends. CDR3 amino acids: CASSQDGSEQYF. As DNA, the CDR3 is TGCGCCAGCAGCCAAGATGGCTCCGAGCAGTACTTC.

This chain connects TRBV5-1 to TRBJ2-1; 11 nucleotides match TRBD1. V dropped 4 bases and J dropped 9; count of bases not matched to a gene: 24. The CDR3 is 20 residues long. Germline V gives CDR1 SGHRS, CDR2 YFSETQ. The CDR3 DNA is TGCGCCAGCAGCCCCGACCGGACAGGGGGCGAATTTTACCCCCCTGGTGAGCAGTTCTTC. It translates to CASSPDRTGGEFYPPGEQFF. The whole variable domain, remainder taken from reference TRBV5-1 and TRBJ2-1, is KAGVTQTPRYLIKTRGQQVTLSCSPISGHRSVSWYQQTPGQGLQFLFEYFSETQRNKGNFPGRFSGRQFSNSRSEMNVSTLELGDSALYLCASSPDRTGGEFYPPGEQFFGPGTRLTVL.

The CDR3 protein is CASSLADANYGYTF. CDR3 DNA sequence: TGCGCCAGCAGCTTGGCAGACGCTAACTATGGCTACACCTTC. The chain has TRBV5-1 and TRBJ1-2; D remains unclear. The CDR3 sequence is 14 residues long. Germline V gene sequence: CDR1 SGHRS, CDR2 YFSETQ. V lost 0 bases and J 0 bases, leaving 6 bases between the germline ends.

This chain links TRBV12-5 with TRBJ1-1; weak D call: TRBD1 (6 bases). Trimming shortened V by 9 bases and J by 4 bases, and 15 bases separated the two germline ends. Looked up from germline, CDR1 is LGHNT and CDR2 is FRNRAP. The CDR3 contains 13 residues. The CDR3 here is CASTQTGGTEAFF. CDR3 nucleotide sequence: TGTGCTAGCACCCAGACAGGAGGCACTGAAGCTTTCTTT.

V and J are TRBV7-3 and TRBJ2-2; D is perhaps TRBD2 (6 bases). In germline, CDR1 is SGHTA, CDR2 FQGTGA. The CDR3 extends over 13 amino acids. V was trimmed by 4 bases and J by 7 bases, leaving 10 bases between them. CDR3 loop: CASSSQTSGELFF. CDR3 nucleotides: TGTGCCAGCAGCTCTCAGACTAGCGGGGAGCTGTTTTTT.

V usage is TRBV6-5 and J usage is TRBJ1-2; TRBD1 is a possible D gene (5 bases). The CDR3 extends over 13 amino acids. Looked up from germline, CDR1 is MNHEY and CDR2 is SVGAGI. Trimming pared 2 bases from V and 6 bases from J, leaving 10 bases between. CDR3 residues: CASSYQGGNGYTF. CDR3 coding DNA: TGTGCCAGCAGTTACCAGGGTGGTAATGGCTACACCTTC.

The count of this clone is one. V and J are TRBV5-6 and TRBJ2-1; 12 bases match TRBD1. Looked up from germline, CDR1 is SGHDT and CDR2 is YYEEEE. The ends lost 2 bases at V and 8 bases at J; junction bases unmatched: 2. The CDR3 is 14 residues long. CDR3 DNA: TGTGCCAGCAGCTTCGGGACAGGGGGCCATGAGCAGTTCTTC. This encodes CASSFGTGGHEQFF.

CDR3 in DNA: TGTGCCAGCAGCCCACAGGGAGAGAGCTCTGGAAACACCATATATTTT. It yields the protein CASSPQGESSGNTIYF. The V gene is TRBV9, the J gene TRBJ1-3, with a possible D match to TRBD1 (6 bases). The CDR3 extends over 16 amino acids. Germline V gene sequence: CDR1 SGDLS, CDR2 YYNGEE. V shed 4 bases and J shed 0 bases, with 14 bases lying between them.

The CDR3 DNA is TGTGCCAGTCGTTATCAGGGGGCGTCCACTGAAGCTTTCTTT. As protein: CASRYQGASTEAFF. The chain employs TRBV19 and TRBJ1-1; 8 bases line up with TRBD1. The germline CDR1 and CDR2 sequences are LNHDA and SQIVND (reference sequence). The trim removed 8 bases at V and 4 bases at J, leaving 9 bases unmatched. The CDR3 sequence is 14 residues long.